The next 20 T cell receptor beta chains were all read from a single sample in a study of vaccination and CD4 T cells after COVID-19. No antigen is known for these receptors. Treatment specified: approximately 10-day PBMC culture with coronavirus spike peptide pools or control peptides (ViraFEST assay). Researchers used the Oncomine TCR Beta short-read assay to sequence DNA from cultured CD4+ T cells. MiXCR, applied by TCRdb to the PCR reads, yields one record per CDR3 protein. The sample lists fewer than 3,000 distinct CDR3 sequences, over 75% seen once, with 35% to 40% in the top ten. Sequencing was performed on CD4+ T cells from blood, cultured in vitro. These receptors originate from a human donor who had recovered from COVID-19.

The rearrangement uses TRBV20-1 and TRBJ2-2; TRBD1 aligns across 10 bases. Germline CDR1 and CDR2: DFQATT and SNEGSKA (reference sequence). The CDR3 loop spans 14 amino acids. The junction had 5 bases not matched to a gene; V was cut back by 4 bases and J by 6 bases. The CDR3 reads CSATRTGGAGELFF. CDR3 sequence (DNA): TGCAGTGCTACCCGGACAGGGGGAGCCGGGGAGCTGTTTTTT.

This clonotype was seen a handful of times. V and J are TRBV2 and TRBJ2-7; possibly TRBD2 for D (6 bases). V dropped 5 bases and J dropped 6 bases, with 23 bases sitting between them. The germline V gene encodes CDR1 SNHLY and CDR2 FYNNEI. The CDR3 consists of 16 residues. The CDR3 nucleotides read TGTGCCAGCAGTCCTAGCTGGCGGGGCCGGGGAGGCGAGCAGTACTTC. This gives the protein CASSPSWRGRGGEQYF.

The rearrangement joins TRBV20-1 to TRBJ1-5; TRBD1 aligns across 9 bases. This CDR3 spans 17 amino acids. V lost 3 bases to trimming and J lost 0 bases; unmatched junction nucleotides: 9. Germline loops: CDR1 DFQATT, CDR2 SNEGSKA (reference sequence). CDR3 sequence: CSARGQGSRDSNQPQHF. The CDR3 nucleotides are TGCAGTGCTAGGGGACAGGGCTCGAGGGATAGCAATCAGCCCCAGCATTTT.

J is TRBJ2-7 and V is TRBV7-2; TRBD2 matches 8 bases. V was clipped by 0 bases and J by 5 bases; unmatched bases: 9. This CDR3 is built from 16 residues. Germline V lookup: CDR1 SGHTA, CDR2 FQGNSA. CDR3 protein: CASSLAPGGYRHEQYF. CDR3 in DNA: TGTGCCAGCAGCTTAGCGCCGGGGGGGTATAGGCACGAGCAGTACTTC.

This chain joins TRBV10-3 and TRBJ1-2, with TRBD1 identical over 7 bases. V trimming: 3 bases; J trimming: 6 bases; junction bases outside the gene matches: 4. Germline V gene data show CDR1 as ENHRY and CDR2 as SYGVKD. The CDR3 sequence is 13 residues long. In nucleotides, the CDR3 is TGTGCCATCAGTGAACGACAGGGAGATGGCTACACCTTC. Amino acids: CAISERQGDGYTF.

The chain combines TRBV30 with TRBJ1-5, with D unclear. Trimming pared 0 bases from V and 2 bases from J, leaving 14 bases between. Germline CDR1 is GTSNPN and CDR2 is SVGIG (reference sequence). The CDR3 is 16 amino acids. The DNA of the CDR3 is TGTGCCTGGAGTGTAGGGTTCCATAGGGGCAATCAGCCCCAGCATTTT. Its translation: CAWSVGFHRGNQPQHF.

The gene calls are TRBV20-1 and TRBJ2-3; TRBD2 matches at 8 bases. There are 19 residues in the CDR3. Germline V gene sequence: CDR1 DFQATT, CDR2 SNEGSKA (reference sequence). The V and J ends lost 0 bases and 2 bases, in that order; junction bases with no gene match: 16. This chain's CDR3 is CSARDQHGGGRDYTDTQYF. CDR3 DNA: TGCAGTGCTAGAGATCAACATGGCGGGGGGCGGGACTACACAGATACGCAGTATTTT.

This chain's CDR3 is CASSFRQPNSPLHF. As DNA, the CDR3 is TGTGCCAGCAGCTTTAGGCAGCCTAATTCACCCCTCCACTTT. The chain is built from TRBV7-9 and TRBJ1-6; no definite D call. The CDR3 loop spans 14 amino acids. Trimming removed 3 bases from V and 6 bases from J, with 9 bases in between. Germline CDR1 and CDR2: SEHNR and FQNEAQ (reference sequence).

V gene TRBV28 combines with J gene TRBJ2-2; D remains ambiguous. The CDR3 runs 11 residues. V gave up 5 bases and J gave up 9 bases, with 7 bases separating them. Germline assignment: CDR1 MDHEN and CDR2 SYDVKM. For the CDR3, the DNA is TGTGCCAGCAGTGAGCCTCGGGAGCTGTTTTTT. It specifies CASSEPRELFF.

The V and J genes are TRBV20-1 and TRBJ1-6; the D is unclear. Trimming shortened V by 4 bases and J by 7 bases, and 14 bases separated the two germline ends. The CDR3 runs to 14 residues. Per germline, CDR1 DFQATT and CDR2 SNEGSKA (reference sequence). The CDR3 is CSATDGGGNSPLHF. DNA for the CDR3: TGCAGTGCTACGGACGGAGGAGGGAATTCACCCCTCCACTTT.

The chain couples TRBV6-4 to TRBJ2-3; the match to TRBD2 covers 8 bases. Germline CDR1 and CDR2: MRHNA and SNTAGT. The CDR3 spans 15 residues. The J segment lost 6 bases and the V segment lost 3 bases, leaving 8 bases of the junction unmatched. The CDR3 region has the DNA TGTGCCAGCAGTGAGATGGCGGGGGGATTTGATACGCAGTATTTT. This translates into CASSEMAGGFDTQYF.

The chain employs TRBV5-5 and TRBJ1-5; D not certain. The CDR3 sequence is 14 residues long. Trimming removed 0 bases from V and 1 base from J, with 5 bases in between. CDR1 SGHKS and CDR2 YYEKEE come from the germline V gene (reference sequence). In DNA, the CDR3 is TGTGCCAGCAGCTTGGGGCGGAGCAATCAGCCCCAGCATTTT. It encodes CASSLGRSNQPQHF. Complete variable domain (other parts from reference TRBV5-5 and TRBJ1-5): DAGVTQSPTHLIKTRGQQVTLRCSPISGHKSVSWYQQVLGQGPQFIFQYYEKEERGRGNFPDRFSARQFPNYSSELNVNALLLGDSALYLCASSLGRSNQPQHFGDGTRLSIL.

The rearrangement joins TRBV20-1 to TRBJ1-3, with 9 bases that match TRBD1. The germline CDR1 and CDR2 sequences are DFQATT and SNEGSKA (reference sequence). V trimming: 3 bases; J trimming: 7 bases; junction bases outside the gene matches: 7. The CDR3 is 14 amino acids. CDR3 sequence reads: CSASQAQGANTIYF. Written as DNA, the CDR3 is TGCAGTGCTAGTCAGGCACAGGGGGCCAACACCATATATTTT.

The sample holds one count of this clonotype. The CDR3 sequence: CASSTPLGGTSNYGYTF. DNA for the CDR3: TGTGCCAGTAGTACACCTTTAGGGGGGACCTCTAACTATGGCTACACCTTC. V gene TRBV19 combines with J gene TRBJ1-2; maybe TRBD1 (6 bases). Looked up from germline, CDR1 is LNHDA and CDR2 is SQIVND (reference sequence). CDR3 length equals 17 residues. V gave up 4 bases and J gave up 0 bases, with 18 bases separating them.

The rearrangement links TRBV24-1 to TRBJ1-2, with D unclear. The CDR3 runs to 14 residues. Germline-derived CDR1 and CDR2 are KGHDR and SFDVKD. Between the trimmed V and J ends, which lost 5 bases and 1 base, there was a span of 10 bases. In DNA form, the CDR3 reads TGTGCCACCAGTGCAGGATTCCTTAACTATGGCTACACCTTC. This translates into CATSAGFLNYGYTF.

J is TRBJ1-1 and V is TRBV9, with a tentative D call TRBD1 (6 bases). CDR3 length equals 16 residues. The ends were cut back, 4 bases at V and 0 bases at J, with 16 bases in the middle. Germline lookup yields CDR1 SGDLS and CDR2 YYNGEE. CDR3 region: CASSYSRGPMNTEAFF. The CDR3 nucleotides read TGTGCCAGCAGCTACTCTCGGGGGCCCATGAACACTGAAGCTTTCTTT.

This clonotype came up a few times. J is TRBJ1-2 and V is TRBV4-1, with TRBD1 as a possible D gene (6 bases). V was trimmed by 3 bases and J by 4 bases, leaving 12 bases between them. The CDR3 runs 14 residues. The germline gives CDR1 MGHRA, CDR2 YSYEKL. The CDR3 region has the DNA TGCGCCAGCAGCCACTACAGGGCCGGCTATGGCTACACCTTC. Protein sequence: CASSHYRAGYGYTF.

The chain has TRBV11-2 and TRBJ1-1; D possibly corresponds to TRBD1 (6 bases). The CDR3 consists of 14 residues. Germline V lookup: CDR1 SGHAT, CDR2 FQNNGV. Trimming cost V 4 bases and J 11 bases, with 20 bases left between them. The CDR3 DNA reads TGTGCCAGCAGCTCCTCAAGACAGGCCCGGGTGGCTTTCTTT. This gives the protein CASSSSRQARVAFF.

The genes are TRBV12-3 or TRBV12-4 and TRBJ1-5; unclear D gene. This CDR3 has 14 amino acids. The V end lost 5 bases, the J end lost 4 bases, and 12 bases lay between the germline ends. CDR3: CASSQRPGNQPQHF. The CDR3 DNA reads TGTGCCAGCAGTCAACGTCCGGGGAATCAGCCCCAGCATTTT.

The CDR3 region is CASSRERALAAGELFF. DNA of the CDR3: TGTGCCAGCAGTCGAGAGCGGGCCTTGGCGGCTGGGGAGCTGTTTTTT. The V gene is TRBV2, the J gene TRBJ2-2; D is perhaps TRBD2 (6 bases). CDR3 length: 16 residues. V lost 5 bases and J lost 8, with 21 bases in between. Germline V gene sequence: CDR1 SNHLY, CDR2 FYNNEI.